The clone carrying this T cell receptor beta chain has at least ten counts. The target antigen is unknown. Arm-PCR of CDR3 regions with iRepertoire HTBI primers generated TCR beta libraries. TCRdb independently ran MiXCR on the multiplex PCR reads; one entry per CDR3 protein. The sample lists about 240,000 distinct CDR3 sequences, about 19% seen once, with roughly 13% in the top ten. Time point described: newly diagnosed GD, antithyroid drugs for less than 3 months. From RNA extracted from PBMCs, the TCR library was made. This sample stems from a study of regulatory T cells in long-lasting Graves disease. Background on the study: For under 3 months, newly diagnosed Graves' patients had been taking antithyroid drugs. Study-level results: Clonotypes that were public and shared totalled some 2,900 in persistent patients versus 750 to 1,000 in new patients. TRBV28, TRBJ1-2 and TRBJ2-5 were favored in persistent disease.

Per germline, CDR1 MGHRA and CDR2 YSYEKL. Trimming stripped 1 base from V and 4 bases from J, with 7 bases between. The CDR3 runs 13 residues. The clonotype originates from a female donor with Graves disease. The chain is built from TRBV4-1 and TRBJ1-1, with D uncertain. The sequencing here drew on peripheral blood mononuclear cells (PBMCs), taken at new diagnosis, from a patient treated with antithyroid drugs. This chain's CDR3 is CASSQVLFTEAFF. DNA for the CDR3: TGCGCCAGCAGCCAAGTTCTGTTCACTGAAGCTTTCTTT.